Listed here are 2 T cell receptor beta chains from one sample, sequenced in a study of T cells after yellow fever vaccination. TCRdb re-analysed the 5' RACE reads in MiXCR, keeping a single row per CDR3 protein. The sample lists 150,000 to 200,000 distinct CDR3 sequences; roughly 9.6% were seen once. Sample: CD8+ T cells sorted from PBMCs, taken 15 days after the yellow fever booster vaccination. These receptors were taken from a man aged 18 to 30 who received the YFV17D yellow fever vaccine.

V and J are TRBV29-1 and TRBJ2-1; D is unresolved. The V gene lost 2 bases and the J gene lost 3 bases, with 8 bases spanning the gap. The CDR3 consists of 13 residues. In germline, CDR1 is SQVTM, CDR2 ANQGSEA. The CDR3 reads CSVEQGVYNEQFF. DNA of the CDR3: TGCAGCGTTGAACAAGGTGTCTACAATGAGCAGTTCTTC.

V gene TRBV27 combines with J gene TRBJ2-7; a possible D gene is TRBD1 (6 bases). Trimming left V 4 bases short and J 3 bases short, with 10 bases between. This CDR3 contains 13 residues. Germline CDR1 is MNHEY and CDR2 is SMNVEV (reference sequence). Written as DNA, the CDR3 is TGTGCCAGCAGTTCAGGGGCCTACTACGAGCAGTACTTC. It translates to CASSSGAYYEQYF.